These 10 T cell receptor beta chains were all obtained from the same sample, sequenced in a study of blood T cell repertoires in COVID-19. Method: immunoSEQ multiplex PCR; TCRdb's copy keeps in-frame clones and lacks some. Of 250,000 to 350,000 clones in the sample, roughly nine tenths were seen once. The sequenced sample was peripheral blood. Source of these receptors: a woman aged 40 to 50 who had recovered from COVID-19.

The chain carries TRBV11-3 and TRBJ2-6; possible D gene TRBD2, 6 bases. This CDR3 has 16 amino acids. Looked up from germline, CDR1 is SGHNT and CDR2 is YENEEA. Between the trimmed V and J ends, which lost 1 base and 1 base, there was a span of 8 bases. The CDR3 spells CASSLGGDSGANVLTF. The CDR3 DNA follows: TGTGCCAGCAGCTTAGGGGGGGATTCTGGGGCCAACGTCCTGACTTTC. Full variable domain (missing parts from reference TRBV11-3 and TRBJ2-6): EAGVVQSPRYKIIEKKQPVAFWCNPISGHNTLYWYLQNLGQGPELLIRYENEEAVDDSQLPKDRFSAERLKGVDSTLKIQPAELGDSAVYLCASSLGGDSGANVLTFGAGSRLTVL.

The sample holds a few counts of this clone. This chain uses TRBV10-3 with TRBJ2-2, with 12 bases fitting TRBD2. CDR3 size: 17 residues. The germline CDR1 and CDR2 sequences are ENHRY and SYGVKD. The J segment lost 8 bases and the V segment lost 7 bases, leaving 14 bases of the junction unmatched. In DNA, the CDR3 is TGTGCCATCACCCAAATCCGACTAGCGGGAGTAAGTGGGGAGCTGTTTTTT. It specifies CAITQIRLAGVSGELFF.

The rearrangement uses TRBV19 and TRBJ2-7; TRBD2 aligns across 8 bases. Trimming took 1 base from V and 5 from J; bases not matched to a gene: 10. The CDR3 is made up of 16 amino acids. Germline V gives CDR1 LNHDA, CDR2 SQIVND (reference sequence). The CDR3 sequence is CASSIAGGRREHEQYF. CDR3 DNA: TGTGCCAGTAGTATAGCCGGCGGGAGGAGAGAGCACGAGCAGTACTTC. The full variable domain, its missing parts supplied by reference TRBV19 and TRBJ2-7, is DGGITQSPKYLFRKEGQNVTLSCEQNLNHDAMYWYRQDPGQGLRLIYYSQIVNDFQKGDIAEGYSVSREKKESFPLTVTSAQKNPTAFYLCASSIAGGRREHEQYFGPGTRLTVT.

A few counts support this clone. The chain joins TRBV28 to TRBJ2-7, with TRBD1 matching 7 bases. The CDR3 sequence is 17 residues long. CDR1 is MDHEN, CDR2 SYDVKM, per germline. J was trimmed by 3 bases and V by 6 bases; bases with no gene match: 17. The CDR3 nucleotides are TGTGCCAGCAGGACGGAGCTCAACAGGGGACGGGGCTACGAGCAGTACTTC. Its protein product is CASRTELNRGRGYEQYF.

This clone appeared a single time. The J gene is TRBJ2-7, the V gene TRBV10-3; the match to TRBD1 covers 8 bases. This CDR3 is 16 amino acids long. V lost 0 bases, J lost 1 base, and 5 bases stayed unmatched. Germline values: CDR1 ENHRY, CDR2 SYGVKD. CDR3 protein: CAISESPRTGSYEQYF. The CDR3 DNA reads TGTGCCATCAGTGAGTCGCCCCGGACAGGGTCCTACGAGCAGTACTTC.

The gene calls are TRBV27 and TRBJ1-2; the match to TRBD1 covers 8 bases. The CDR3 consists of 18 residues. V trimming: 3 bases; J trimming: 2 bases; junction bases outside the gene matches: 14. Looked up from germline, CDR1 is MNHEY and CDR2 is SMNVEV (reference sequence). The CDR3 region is CASSFGPPLTGANYGYTF. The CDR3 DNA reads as TGTGCCAGCAGTTTTGGACCCCCTTTGACAGGGGCAAACTATGGCTACACCTTC.

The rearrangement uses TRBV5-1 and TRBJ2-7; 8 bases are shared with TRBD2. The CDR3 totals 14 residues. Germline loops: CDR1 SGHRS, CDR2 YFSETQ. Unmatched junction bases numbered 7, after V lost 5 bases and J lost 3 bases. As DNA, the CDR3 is TGCGCCAGCAGACCGGGGGGGGCGGACTACGAGCAGTACTTC. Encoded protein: CASRPGGADYEQYF.

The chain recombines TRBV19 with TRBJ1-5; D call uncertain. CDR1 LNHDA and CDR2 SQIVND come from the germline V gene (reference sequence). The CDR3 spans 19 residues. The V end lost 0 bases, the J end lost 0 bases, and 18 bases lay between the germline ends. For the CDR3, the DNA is TGTGCCAGTAGTATAGATGGGAGGGCAGACTACTATAGCAATCAGCCCCAGCATTTT. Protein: CASSIDGRADYYSNQPQHF.

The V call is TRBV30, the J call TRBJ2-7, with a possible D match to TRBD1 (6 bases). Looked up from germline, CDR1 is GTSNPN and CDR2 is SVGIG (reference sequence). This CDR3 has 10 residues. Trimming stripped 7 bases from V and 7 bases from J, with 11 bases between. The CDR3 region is CAFQGHEQYF. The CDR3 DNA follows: TGTGCCTTTCAGGGACATGAGCAGTACTTC.

This chain's CDR3 is CASRSRRETQYF. CDR3 in DNA: TGTGCCAGCAGGTCTCGGCGGGAGACCCAGTACTTC. The chain uses TRBV12-3 or TRBV12-4 and TRBJ2-5; D gene unclear. Between the trimmed V and J ends, which lost 6 bases and 5 bases, there was a span of 10 bases. The CDR3 has 12 amino acids.